These 19 T cell receptor beta chains share one sample of origin, sequenced in a study of blood T cell repertoires in COVID-19. Only in-frame clones appear in the TCRdb table, and some are missing; sequencing was by immunoSEQ multiplex PCR. The data show about 210,000 clones, roughly 80% seen once. The sample was peripheral blood. The receptors originated from a woman between 40 and 50 years old with active or convalescent COVID-19.

This clone is a singleton in its sample. This sequence joins TRBV6-6 and TRBJ2-1; 7 positions agree with TRBD1. V lost 6 bases and J lost 8; bases outside the gene matches: 10. The CDR3 extends over 14 amino acids. Germline assignment: CDR1 MNHNY and CDR2 SVGAGI (reference sequence). DNA of the CDR3: TGTGCCAGCAGCCGCTACGACAGGGTGGATGAGCAGTTCTTC. Translation gives CASSRYDRVDEQFF.

The chain carries TRBV10-3 and TRBJ1-1, with D possibly being TRBD1 (5 bases). Trimming took 6 bases from V and 4 from J, leaving 9 bases between them. The germline V gene has CDR1 ENHRY and CDR2 SYGVKD. The CDR3 consists of 12 residues. The CDR3 loop is CAISGGGTEAFF. The CDR3 nucleotides read TGTGCCATCAGCGGGGGGGGCACTGAAGCTTTCTTT.

V usage is TRBV7-9 and J usage is TRBJ2-1; the D is unclear. The CDR3 covers 13 residues. Trimming left V 5 bases short and J 12 bases short, with 17 bases between. Per germline, CDR1 SEHNR and CDR2 FQNEAQ (reference sequence). The CDR3 protein is CASSVMEPPWQFF. The CDR3 DNA sequence: TGTGCCAGCAGCGTAATGGAGCCCCCGTGGCAGTTCTTC.

The V call is TRBV7-3, the J call TRBJ2-2, with a tentative D call TRBD2 (5 bases). The germline V gene encodes CDR1 SGHTA and CDR2 FQGTGA. The length of the CDR3 is 16 residues. Trimming removed 2 bases from V and 4 bases from J, with 14 bases in between. The CDR3 sequence is CASSLGFPRVTGELFF. The CDR3 nucleotides read TGTGCCAGCAGCTTAGGGTTCCCGAGGGTCACCGGGGAGCTGTTTTTT.

The chain uses TRBV19 and TRBJ1-2; TRBD1 might be the D (6 bases). This CDR3 is 13 amino acids long. The germline V gene encodes CDR1 LNHDA and CDR2 SQIVND (reference sequence). V lost 7 bases to trimming and J lost 3 bases, with 12 bases between them. The CDR3 DNA sequence: TGTGCCAGTAAGCGGGGGCCTTACTATGGCTACACCTTC. Protein sequence: CASKRGPYYGYTF.

The V and J genes are TRBV7-8 and TRBJ2-3, with D perhaps TRBD1 (6 bases). Trimming took off 5 bases at V and 2 bases at J, with 14 bases between the two ends. The CDR3 is 15 amino acids. Germline values: CDR1 SGHVS, CDR2 FQNEAQ. CDR3 DNA sequence: TGTGCCAGCAGCCGTGGGACATCTTACACAGATACGCAGTATTTT. This codes for CASSRGTSYTDTQYF.

The chain uses TRBV19 and TRBJ2-3; 9 bases are a match to TRBD2. The V segment lost 4 bases and the J segment 0 bases; nucleotides outside the gene matches: 2. The CDR3 consists of 15 residues. CDR1 is LNHDA, CDR2 SQIVND, per germline (reference sequence). CDR3 protein: CASSKTSGSTDTQYF. In DNA, the CDR3 is TGTGCCAGTAGTAAAACTAGCGGGAGCACAGATACGCAGTATTTT.

CDR3 amino acids: CAWSVLSTLNTEAFF. CDR3 nucleotides: TGTGCCTGGAGTGTACTTTCGACTCTGAACACTGAAGCTTTCTTT. The gene calls are TRBV30 and TRBJ1-1; no firm D call. Looked up from germline, CDR1 is GTSNPN and CDR2 is SVGIG (reference sequence). The CDR3 is made up of 15 amino acids. V lost 0 bases to trimming and J lost 0 bases, with 11 bases between them.

V gene TRBV10-3 combines with J gene TRBJ1-1; a possible D gene is TRBD1 (6 bases). CDR3 length equals 15 residues. Per the germline V gene, CDR1 is ENHRY and CDR2 is SYGVKD. The V end was cut by 6 bases, the J end by 7 bases, with 21 bases between. The DNA for the CDR3 is TGTGCCATCAGCTCCCAGAGCGGGGGCGCAGGTGAAGCTTTCTTT. Encoded protein: CAISSQSGGAGEAFF.

The rearrangement links TRBV4-1 to TRBJ2-5, with D possibly matching TRBD2 (5 bases). Germline assignment: CDR1 MGHRA and CDR2 YSYEKL. V was clipped by 1 base and J by 4 bases, with 10 bases between them. There are 14 residues in the CDR3. CDR3 sequence (DNA): TGCGCCAGCAGCCAAGTTGGTAGCGTAGAGACCCAGTACTTC. As protein: CASSQVGSVETQYF.

The CDR3 DNA reads as TGTGCCAGCAGCTTTCGGGACACTCGATACACCTTC. Translating gives CASSFRDTRYTF. The rearrangement uses TRBV7-8 and TRBJ1-2, with D tentatively TRBD1 (6 bases). Trimming removed 3 bases from V and 11 bases from J, with 13 bases in between. Germline V gene sequence: CDR1 SGHVS, CDR2 FQNEAQ. CDR3 size: 12 residues.

This clone was counted ten times or more. This chain links TRBV27 with TRBJ2-2; 8 bases map to TRBD1. CDR3 length: 18 residues. The germline CDR1 and CDR2 sequences are MNHEY and SMNVEV (reference sequence). J was trimmed by 2 bases and V by 0 bases; bases with no gene match: 8. The CDR3 DNA sequence: TGTGCCAGCAGTTTATCGAAGACAGGGGCCTTTAACACCGGGGAGCTGTTTTTT. Its translation is CASSLSKTGAFNTGELFF.

The gene calls are TRBV28 and TRBJ1-1; D is unclear. Germline assignment: CDR1 MDHEN and CDR2 SYDVKM. Trimming took 2 bases from V and 5 from J, leaving 6 bases between them. The CDR3 totals 12 residues. Here the CDR3 reads CASSLGRTEAFF. The CDR3 DNA reads TGTGCCAGCAGTTTAGGGAGGACTGAAGCTTTCTTT.

The J gene is TRBJ2-7, the V gene TRBV7-9; 8 nucleotides match TRBD1. With 6 bases clipped from V and 1 base from J, the junction kept 5 bases outside the gene matches. Germline loops: CDR1 SEHNR, CDR2 FQNEAQ (reference sequence). This CDR3 region has 14 residues. The CDR3 sequence is CASSLQGDSYEQYF. DNA for the CDR3: TGTGCCAGCAGTCTACAGGGGGATTCCTACGAGCAGTACTTC.

V usage is TRBV9 and J usage is TRBJ2-3; D is uncertain. The V gene lost 3 bases and the J gene lost 4 bases, with 6 bases spanning the gap. The CDR3 sequence is 12 residues long. CDR1 and CDR2 from the germline V gene are SGDLS and YYNGEE. CDR3 DNA: TGTGCCAGCAGCGACATCGCAGATACGCAGTATTTT. It codes for CASSDIADTQYF.

The gene calls are TRBV19 and TRBJ1-1, with D possibly matching TRBD1 (5 bases). V lost 8 bases and J lost 1, with 23 bases in between. CDR1 is LNHDA, CDR2 SQIVND, per germline (reference sequence). The CDR3 has 17 amino acids. The CDR3, as DNA: TGTGCCAGTCGAAAACAGGTTAAGGTTCCCTGGAACACTGAAGCTTTCTTT. It encodes CASRKQVKVPWNTEAFF.

V gene TRBV30 combines with J gene TRBJ1-2; possibly TRBD1 for D (6 bases). Germline loops: CDR1 GTSNPN, CDR2 SVGIG (reference sequence). Trimming stripped 0 bases from V and 5 bases from J, with 19 bases between. The CDR3 loop spans 16 amino acids. The CDR3 bases are TGTGCCTGGAGTGTATCATATCCCGTGACAGGTTATGGCTACACCTTC. This codes for CAWSVSYPVTGYGYTF. The whole variable domain, filled in from reference TRBV30 and TRBJ1-2, reads SQTIHQWPATLVQPVGSPLSLECTVEGTSNPNLYWYRQAAGRGLQLLFYSVGIGQISSEVPQNLSASRPQDRQFILSSKKLLLSDSGFYLCAWSVSYPVTGYGYTFGSGTRLTVV.

The gene calls are TRBV29-1 and TRBJ1-3, with D unclear. The ends were cut back, 8 bases at V and 0 bases at J, with 14 bases in the middle. CDR1 is SQVTM and CDR2 is ANQGSEA in the germline V gene. The CDR3 extends over 14 amino acids. CDR3 bases: TGCAGCACGCGGGTTAGAACCTCTGGAAACACCATATATTTT. Amino acids: CSTRVRTSGNTIYF.

This clone was seen a single time. The chain couples TRBV4-3 to TRBJ2-1; maybe TRBD1 (6 bases). This CDR3 has 16 amino acids. Germline values: CDR1 LGHNA, CDR2 YSLEER. Between the trimmed V and J ends, which lost 0 bases and 3 bases, there was a span of 12 bases. The CDR3 protein is CASSQDFYRVYNEQFF. CDR3 coding DNA: TGCGCCAGCAGCCAAGATTTTTACAGGGTCTACAATGAGCAGTTCTTC.